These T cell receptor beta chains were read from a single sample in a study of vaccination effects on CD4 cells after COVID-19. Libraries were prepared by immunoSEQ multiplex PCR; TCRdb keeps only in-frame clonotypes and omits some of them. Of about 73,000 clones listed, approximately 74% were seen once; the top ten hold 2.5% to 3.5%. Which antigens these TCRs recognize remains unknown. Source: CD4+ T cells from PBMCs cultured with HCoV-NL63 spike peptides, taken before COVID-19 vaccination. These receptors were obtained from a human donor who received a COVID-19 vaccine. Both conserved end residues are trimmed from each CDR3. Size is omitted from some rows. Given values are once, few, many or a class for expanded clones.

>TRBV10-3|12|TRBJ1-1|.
AISERGGNTEAF
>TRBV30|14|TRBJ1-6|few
AWSVPVGGPRSPLH
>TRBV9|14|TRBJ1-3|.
ASSVEGWASGNTIY
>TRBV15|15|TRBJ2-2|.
ATSRSGDLFATGELF
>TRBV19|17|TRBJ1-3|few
ASSTYPGTGLGSGNTIY
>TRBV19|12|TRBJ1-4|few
ATSLGGNNEKLF
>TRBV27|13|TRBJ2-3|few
ASSPWTSGTDTQY
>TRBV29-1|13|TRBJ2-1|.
SVEDLGGSYNEQF
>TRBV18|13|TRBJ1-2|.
ASSLPPGPSYGYT
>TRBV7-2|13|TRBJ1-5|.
ASSLGGPSNQPQH
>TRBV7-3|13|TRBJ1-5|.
ASERYWDSNQPQH
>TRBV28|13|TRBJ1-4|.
ASSLIGTGGEKLF
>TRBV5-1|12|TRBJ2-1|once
ASSLGTGTDEQF
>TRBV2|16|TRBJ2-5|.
ASSPSLGTSGGQETQY
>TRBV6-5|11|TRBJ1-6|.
AIRGPRDSPLH
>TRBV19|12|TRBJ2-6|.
ASSFRAGANVLT
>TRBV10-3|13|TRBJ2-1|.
AVGTSGGYYNEQF
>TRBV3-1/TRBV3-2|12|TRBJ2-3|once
ASSQQLGTDTQY
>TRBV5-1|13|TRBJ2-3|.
ASSLLSGGPDTQY
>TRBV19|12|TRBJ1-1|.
ASTQRGGNTEAF
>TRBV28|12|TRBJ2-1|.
ASSGPVAVNEQF
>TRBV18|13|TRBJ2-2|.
ASSQAGANFGELF
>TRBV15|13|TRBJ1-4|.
ATSRDRGSGEKLF
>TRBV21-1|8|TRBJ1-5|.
ASRGGLDA
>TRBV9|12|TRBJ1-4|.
ASSPQGSAEKLF
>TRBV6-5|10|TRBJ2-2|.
ASRMDVGELF
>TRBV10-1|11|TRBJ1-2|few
ASSPGQAGGYT
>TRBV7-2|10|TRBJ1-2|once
ASSLVAGHPN
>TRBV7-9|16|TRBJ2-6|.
ASSLKLAVTSGANVLT
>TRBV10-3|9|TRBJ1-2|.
AISPGEGYT
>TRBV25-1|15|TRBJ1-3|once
ASSPQLGREPGNTIY
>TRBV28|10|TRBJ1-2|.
ASSPEGRGYT
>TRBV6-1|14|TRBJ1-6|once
ASSERQGMGNSPLH
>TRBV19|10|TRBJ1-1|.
ASRTSSREAF
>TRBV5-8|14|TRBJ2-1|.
ASSLRPRMGGNEQF
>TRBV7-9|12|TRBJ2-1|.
ASSPKYDYNEQF
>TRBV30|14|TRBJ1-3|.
AWDRGLGLTGNTIY
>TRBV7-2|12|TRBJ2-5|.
ASSQPSGMETQY
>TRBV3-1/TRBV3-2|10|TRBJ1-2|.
ASSQEDIGYT
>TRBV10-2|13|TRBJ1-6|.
ASSDGSSYNSPLH